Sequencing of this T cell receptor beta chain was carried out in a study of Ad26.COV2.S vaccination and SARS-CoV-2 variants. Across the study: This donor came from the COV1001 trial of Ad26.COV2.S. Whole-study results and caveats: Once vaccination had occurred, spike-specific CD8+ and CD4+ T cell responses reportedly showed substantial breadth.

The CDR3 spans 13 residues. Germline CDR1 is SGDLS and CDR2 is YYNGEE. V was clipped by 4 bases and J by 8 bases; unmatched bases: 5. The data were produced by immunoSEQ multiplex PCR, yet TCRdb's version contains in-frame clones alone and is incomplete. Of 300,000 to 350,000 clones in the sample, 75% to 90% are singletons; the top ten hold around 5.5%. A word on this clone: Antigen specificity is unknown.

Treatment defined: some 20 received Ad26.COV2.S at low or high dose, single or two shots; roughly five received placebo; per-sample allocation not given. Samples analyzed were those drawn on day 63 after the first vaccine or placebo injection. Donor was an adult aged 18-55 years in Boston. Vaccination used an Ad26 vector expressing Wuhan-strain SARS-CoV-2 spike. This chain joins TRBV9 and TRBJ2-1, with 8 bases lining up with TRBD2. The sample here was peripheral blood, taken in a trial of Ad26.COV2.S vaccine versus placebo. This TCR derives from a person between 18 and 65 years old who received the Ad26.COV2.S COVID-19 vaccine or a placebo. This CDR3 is CASSPGGVDEQFF. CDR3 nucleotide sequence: TGTGCCAGCAGCCCCGGGGGGGTGGATGAGCAGTTCTTC. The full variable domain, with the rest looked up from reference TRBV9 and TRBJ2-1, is DSGVTQTPKHLITATGQRVTLRCSPRSGDLSVYWYQQSLDQGLQFLIQYYNGEERAKGNILERFSAQQFPDLHSELNLSSLELGDSALYFCASSPGGVDEQFFGPGTRLTVL.